The rows below give T cell receptor beta chains drawn from one sample of a study of blood T cell repertoires in COVID-19. Generated by immunoSEQ multiplex PCR, the TCRdb table keeps only in-frame clones and is missing some. The profile covers 250,000 to 350,000 clones, with approximately 86% appearing a single time and about 2% taken by the ten largest. Sequencing was carried out using peripheral blood. The receptor set was obtained from a young man with active or convalescent COVID-19. Both conserved end residues are part of each CDR3. Each record gives: J gene, D gene, V gene, clone size, CDR3 DNA, CDR3 protein. A D gene is named only where the DNA matches it firmly. Size tells how often a clone was seen (once, few, many) or the class of an expanded clone, and some rows leave it out.

TRBJ1-1 | TRBD1 | TRBV6-5 | NA | TGTGCCAGCAGTTACTCCGGCAGGGGGACTGAAGCTTTCTTT | CASSYSGRGTEAFF
TRBJ2-7 | NA | TRBV7-2 | once | TGTGCCAGCAGCTCCAACTCCCTATCGGTACCCTACGAGCAGTACTTC | CASSSNSLSVPYEQYF
TRBJ2-1 | TRBD2 | TRBV12-5 | NA | TGTGCTAGTGGTTTGGCCCAGACTAGCGGGTTATACAATGAGCAGTTCTTC | CASGLAQTSGLYNEQFF
TRBJ2-7 | TRBD1 | TRBV13 | NA | TGTGCCAGCAGCGCCGGACAGGGACACTCCTACGAGCAGTACTTC | CASSAGQGHSYEQYF
TRBJ2-7 | NA | TRBV3-1/TRBV3-2 | NA | TGTGCCAGCAGCCTCGACAGGAAGGGCTCCTACGAGCAGTACTTC | CASSLDRKGSYEQYF
TRBJ2-2 | TRBD1 | TRBV29-1 | NA | TGCAGCGTTCGGACAGGGGGAGAAACCGGGGAGCTGTTTTTT | CSVRTGGETGELFF
TRBJ1-2 | NA | TRBV27 | NA | TGTGCCAGCAGTCCAGACAGAGACTATGGCTACACCTTC | CASSPDRDYGYTF
TRBJ1-5 | NA | TRBV25-1 | NA | TGTGCCAGCCCTGGGGGGCAGCCCCAGCATTTT | CASPGGQPQHF
TRBJ1-5 | TRBD1 | TRBV5-6 | NA | TGTGCCAGCAGCACGACAGGGAATAGCAATCAGCCCCAGCATTTT | CASSTTGNSNQPQHF
TRBJ1-5 | NA | TRBV27 | NA | TGTGCCAGCAGTACCTCAAGGGGAGGTCAGCCCCAGCATTTT | CASSTSRGGQPQHF
TRBJ1-5 | TRBD1 | TRBV27 | few | TGTGCCAGCAGTTTATCGGCTGCAGGGGGCGATCAGCCCCAGCATTTT | CASSLSAAGGDQPQHF
TRBJ1-2 | NA | TRBV5-1 | NA | TGCGCCAGCAGCTTGGCCCCCCAGGGCTACACCTTC | CASSLAPQGYTF
TRBJ2-7 | NA | TRBV9 | NA | TGTGCCAGCAGCGTAGGGGTGGGGGGTTACGAGCAGTACTTC | CASSVGVGGYEQYF
TRBJ2-2 | NA | TRBV5-1 | NA | TGCGCCAGCAGCTTTTCAGGGCTCACCGGGGAGCTGTTTTTT | CASSFSGLTGELFF